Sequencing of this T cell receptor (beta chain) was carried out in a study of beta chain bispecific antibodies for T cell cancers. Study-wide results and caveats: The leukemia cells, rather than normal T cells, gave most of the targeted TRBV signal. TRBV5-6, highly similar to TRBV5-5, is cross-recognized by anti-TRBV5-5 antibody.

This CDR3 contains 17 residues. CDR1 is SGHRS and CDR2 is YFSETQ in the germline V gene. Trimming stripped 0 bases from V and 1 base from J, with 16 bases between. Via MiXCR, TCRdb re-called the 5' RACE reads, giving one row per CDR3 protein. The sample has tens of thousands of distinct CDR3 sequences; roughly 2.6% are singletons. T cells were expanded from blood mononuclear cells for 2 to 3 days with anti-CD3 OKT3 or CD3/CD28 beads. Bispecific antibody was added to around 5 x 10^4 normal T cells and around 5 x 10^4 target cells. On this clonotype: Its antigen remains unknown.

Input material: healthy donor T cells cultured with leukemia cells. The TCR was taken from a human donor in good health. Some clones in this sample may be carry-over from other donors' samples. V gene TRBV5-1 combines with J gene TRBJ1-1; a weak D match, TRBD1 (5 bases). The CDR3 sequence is CASSLARRVNTNTEAFF. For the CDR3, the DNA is TGCGCCAGCAGCTTGGCTCGCAGGGTCAACACGAACACTGAAGCTTTCTTT.